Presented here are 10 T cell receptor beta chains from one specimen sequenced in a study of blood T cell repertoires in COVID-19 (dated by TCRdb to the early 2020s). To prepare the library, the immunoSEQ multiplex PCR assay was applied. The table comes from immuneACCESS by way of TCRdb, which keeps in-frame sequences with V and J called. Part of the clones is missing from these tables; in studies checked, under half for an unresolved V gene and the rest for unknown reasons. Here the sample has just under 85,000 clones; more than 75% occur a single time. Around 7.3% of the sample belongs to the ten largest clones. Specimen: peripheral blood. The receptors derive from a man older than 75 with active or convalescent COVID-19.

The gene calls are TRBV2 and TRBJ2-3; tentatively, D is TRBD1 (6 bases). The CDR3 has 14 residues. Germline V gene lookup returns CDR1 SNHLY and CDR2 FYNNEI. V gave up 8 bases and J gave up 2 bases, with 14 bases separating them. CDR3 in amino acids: CASGGGQHTDTQYF. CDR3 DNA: TGTGCCAGCGGCGGCGGACAGCACACAGATACGCAGTATTTT.

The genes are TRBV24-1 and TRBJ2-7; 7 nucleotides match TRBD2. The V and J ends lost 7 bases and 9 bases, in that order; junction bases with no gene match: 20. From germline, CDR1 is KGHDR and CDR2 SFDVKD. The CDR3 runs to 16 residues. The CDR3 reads CATRGGALAGVSRQYV. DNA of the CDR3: TGTGCCACCAGAGGCGGTGCACTCGCGGGAGTTAGTAGGCAGTACGTC.

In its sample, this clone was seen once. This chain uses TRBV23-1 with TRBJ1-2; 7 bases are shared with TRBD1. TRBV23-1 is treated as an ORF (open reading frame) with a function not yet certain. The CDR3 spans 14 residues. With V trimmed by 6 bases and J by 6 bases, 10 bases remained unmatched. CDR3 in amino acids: CASSHTDREDGYTF. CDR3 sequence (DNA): TGCGCCAGCAGCCACACCGACAGGGAAGATGGCTACACCTTC.

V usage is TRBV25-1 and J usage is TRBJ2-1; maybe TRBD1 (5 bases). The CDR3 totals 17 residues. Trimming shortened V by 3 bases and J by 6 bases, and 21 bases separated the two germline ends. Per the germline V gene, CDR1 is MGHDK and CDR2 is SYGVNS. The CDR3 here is CASSDPLAGLGPNEQFF. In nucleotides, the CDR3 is TGTGCCAGCAGTGATCCCCTGGCAGGGTTGGGCCCCAATGAGCAGTTCTTC.

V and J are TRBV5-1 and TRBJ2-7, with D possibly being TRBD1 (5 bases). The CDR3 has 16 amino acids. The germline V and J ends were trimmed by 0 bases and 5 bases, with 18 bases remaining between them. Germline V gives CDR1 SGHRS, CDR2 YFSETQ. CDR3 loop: CASSLAKGSSTHEQYV. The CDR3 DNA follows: TGCGCCAGCAGCTTGGCAAAGGGGTCGAGCACCCACGAGCAGTACGTC.

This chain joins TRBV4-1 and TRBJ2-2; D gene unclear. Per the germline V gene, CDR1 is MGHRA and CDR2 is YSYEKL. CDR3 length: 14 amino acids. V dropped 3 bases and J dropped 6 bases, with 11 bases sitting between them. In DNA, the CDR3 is TGCGCCAGCAGCCATCCGCGATCTGCCGGGGAGCTGTTTTTT. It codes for CASSHPRSAGELFF.

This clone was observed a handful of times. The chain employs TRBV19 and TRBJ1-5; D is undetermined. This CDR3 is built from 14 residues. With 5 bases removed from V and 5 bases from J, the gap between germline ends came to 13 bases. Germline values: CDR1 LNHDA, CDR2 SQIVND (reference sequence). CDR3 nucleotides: TGTGCCAGTAGTTCCAGGCTCCATGATCAGCCCCAGCATTTT. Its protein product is CASSSRLHDQPQHF.

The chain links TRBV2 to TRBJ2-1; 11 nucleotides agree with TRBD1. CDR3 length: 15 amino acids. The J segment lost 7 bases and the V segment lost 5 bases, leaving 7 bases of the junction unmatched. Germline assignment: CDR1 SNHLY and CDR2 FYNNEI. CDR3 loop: CASSQPGQGGNEQFF. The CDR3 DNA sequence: TGTGCCAGCAGTCAACCGGGACAGGGGGGGAATGAGCAGTTCTTC.

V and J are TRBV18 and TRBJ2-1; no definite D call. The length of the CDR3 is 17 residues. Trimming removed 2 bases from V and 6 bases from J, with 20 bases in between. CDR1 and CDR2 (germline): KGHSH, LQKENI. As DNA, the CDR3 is TGTGCCAGCTCACCAATCTCAGTCTCTAGTCCCCTCAATGAGCAGTTCTTC. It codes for CASSPISVSSPLNEQFF. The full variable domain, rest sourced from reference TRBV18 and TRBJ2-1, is NAGVMQNPRHLVRRRGQEARLRCSPMKGHSHVYWYRQLPEEGLKFMVYLQKENIIDESGMPKERFSAEFPKEGPSILRIQQVVRGDSAAYFCASSPISVSSPLNEQFFGPGTRLTVL.

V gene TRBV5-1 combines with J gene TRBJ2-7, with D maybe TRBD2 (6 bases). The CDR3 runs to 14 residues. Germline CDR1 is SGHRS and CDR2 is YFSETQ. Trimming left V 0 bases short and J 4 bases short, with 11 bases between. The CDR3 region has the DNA TGCGCCAGCAGCTTGGGTGGACTAAATTACGAGCAGTACGTC. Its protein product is CASSLGGLNYEQYV.